This T cell receptor (beta chain) derives from a study of control samples from healthy donors and cancer patients. Germline CDR1 reads SGHTA; CDR2 reads FQGTGA. The CDR3 is 13 amino acids. Trimming shortened V by 3 bases and J by 6 bases, and 10 bases separated the two germline ends. The data were produced by immunoSEQ multiplex PCR, yet TCRdb's version contains in-frame clones alone and is incomplete. The sample consists of some 150,000 clones, about 94% of them appearing once. This TCR came from a man aged 40-49 years in good health. Source material: blood. This chain connects TRBV7-3 to TRBJ2-3; D unresolved. The CDR3 loop reads CASSFHPLDTQYF. CDR3 coding DNA: TGTGCCAGCAGCTTCCATCCTCTGGATACGCAGTATTTT.